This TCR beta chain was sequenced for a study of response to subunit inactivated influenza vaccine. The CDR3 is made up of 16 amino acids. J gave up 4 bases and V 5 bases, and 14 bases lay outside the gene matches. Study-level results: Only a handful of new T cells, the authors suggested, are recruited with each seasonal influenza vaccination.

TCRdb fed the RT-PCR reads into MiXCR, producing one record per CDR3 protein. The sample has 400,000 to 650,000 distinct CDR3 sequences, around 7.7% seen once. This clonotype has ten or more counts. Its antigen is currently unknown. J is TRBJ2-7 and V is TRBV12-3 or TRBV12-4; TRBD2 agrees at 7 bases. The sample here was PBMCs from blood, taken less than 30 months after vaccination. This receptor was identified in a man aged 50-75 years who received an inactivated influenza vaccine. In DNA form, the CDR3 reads TGTGCCAGCAGTCGGGACGGGGGGACCGTAATATACGAGCAGTACTTC. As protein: CASSRDGGTVIYEQYF.